This T cell receptor (beta chain) was sequenced during a study of blood T cell repertoires in COVID-19. Study-level information: PBMCs, B-cell-depleted T cells, or T cells were the source of the cDNA or gDNA that made up the material.

The CDR3 has 16 amino acids. Per germline, CDR1 MNHEY and CDR2 SMNVEV (reference sequence). Trimming at V came to 3 bases and at J to 8 bases, leaving 6 bases not matched to a gene. The data were produced by immunoSEQ multiplex PCR, yet TCRdb's version contains in-frame clones alone and is incomplete. The sample has 40,000 to 55,000 clones, roughly 80% seen once. The sequencing sample was made of peripheral blood. The sequence came from a man in his fifties or sixties with acute or convalescent COVID-19. The rearrangement links TRBV27 to TRBJ2-1; TRBD2 matches at 14 bases. CDR3 loop: CASSLRRTSGRYEQFF. Written as DNA, the CDR3 is TGTGCCAGCAGTTTGCGGAGGACTAGCGGGAGGTATGAGCAGTTCTTC.